This T cell receptor (beta chain) appears in the sequencing data of a study of identical twins. Whole-study results and caveats: The authors noted that invariant MAIT and iNKT cells could partly confound zero-insertion analyses.

TCRdb passed the 5' RACE reads through MiXCR, listing each CDR3 protein once. The profile shows about 520,000 distinct CDR3 sequences, about 20% of them singletons. Per germline, CDR1 SGHRS and CDR2 YFSETQ. CDR3 size: 16 residues. Deletions cut 3 bases from V and 8 bases from J, with 18 bases between. This clonotype has more than one count but fewer than ten. Its antigen is not known. The sample was also reused in another study, on T cells expressing NK-cell markers. That work contributes: Anti-gamma-delta TCR antibody use in several experiments restricted sorting to alpha-beta TCR T cells.

V usage is TRBV5-1 and J usage is TRBJ1-6; tentatively, D is TRBD1 (6 bases). Sequenced: CD4+ T cells sorted from blood. The receptor's source is a woman between 18 and 30 years old in good health. The CDR3 loop reads CASSSSIQGADSPLHF. CDR3 sequence (DNA): TGCGCCAGCAGCTCGTCAATACAGGGAGCGGATTCACCCCTCCACTTT.